The rows below give T cell receptor beta chains drawn from one sample of a study of blood T cell repertoires in COVID-19. Some clones are missing from TCRdb's copy, which holds only in-frame ones; the method was immunoSEQ multiplex PCR. Of about 350,000 clones detected, 88% appear once; the ten largest clones hold 0.85% to 1.3%. Sequenced: PBMCs or T cells enriched from blood (not recorded which). These receptors were taken from a woman in her 30s who had been exposed to COVID-19. The CDR3 runs from the conserved cysteine through the conserved F or W. Fields, in order: J gene, V gene, CDR3 length, D gene, CDR3 protein. A D gene is named only where the DNA matches it firmly.

TRBJ2-7,TRBV7-9,14,.,CASSSPGQAYEQYF
TRBJ2-1,TRBV19,16,.,CASRKIELAKHNEQFF
TRBJ1-1,TRBV30,13,.,CAWSPGWNTEAFF
TRBJ1-2,TRBV5-6,15,TRBD1,CASSLVQTGDYGYTF
TRBJ2-2,TRBV5-1,13,.,CASSLARVGELFF
TRBJ2-6,TRBV10-3,17,TRBD1,CAISLQGVNSGANVLTF
TRBJ1-1,TRBV19,17,.,CASTQRATNDMNTEAFF
TRBJ2-2,TRBV15,17,TRBD2,CATAGTSGRAQDGELFF
TRBJ2-7,TRBV10-1,15,.,CASSEWRGSSYEQYF
TRBJ2-7,TRBV6-1,13,TRBD1,CASSGDRGSEQYF
TRBJ2-3,TRBV5-1,16,TRBD2,CASSLATSGSTDTQYF